The 22 T cell receptor beta chains reported below all come from one sample, sequenced in a study of cytomegalovirus exposure and HLA in healthy donors. PCR amplification relied on 60 Vbeta primers (plus 13 Jbeta primers). Assay: immunoSEQ multiplex PCR; the TCRdb copy retains only in-frame clones and omits some. The sample has 100,000 or so clones; over 65% are singletons. Sequenced input: PBMCs. The receptor source for this set is a middle-aged man in good health and CMV-seropositive.

This clone was picked up a small number of times. CDR3 bases: TGTGCCAGCAGTTCCCCGGGACAGCCTAACTATGGCTACACCTTC. This codes for CASSSPGQPNYGYTF. The chain has TRBV28 and TRBJ1-2; TRBD1 matches 7 bases. The CDR3 extends over 15 amino acids. V lost 4 bases, J lost 0 bases, and 5 bases stayed unmatched. The germline V gene has CDR1 MDHEN and CDR2 SYDVKM.

The chain uses TRBV9 and TRBJ2-1; 10 nucleotides align to TRBD1. The V gene's germline CDR1 is SGDLS and CDR2 YYNGEE. Unmatched junction bases numbered 4, after V lost 0 bases and J lost 7 bases. The CDR3 sequence is 15 residues long. The CDR3 region is CASSVVGTGANEQFF. In DNA form, the CDR3 reads TGTGCCAGCAGCGTAGTGGGGACAGGGGCGAATGAGCAGTTCTTC.

CDR3 DNA sequence: TGTGCCATCAGTCAAGTCGACTGGACAGGGGGCGATAACTATGGCTACACCTTC. Its translation is CAISQVDWTGGDNYGYTF. This chain links TRBV10-3 with TRBJ1-2; TRBD1 agrees at 11 bases. This CDR3 contains 18 residues. Germline loops: CDR1 ENHRY, CDR2 SYGVKD. V gave up 5 bases and J gave up 1 base; unmatched junction bases: 12.

The chain recombines TRBV7-3 with TRBJ1-2; 9 bases are shared with TRBD1. The CDR3 loop spans 14 amino acids. The germline CDR1 and CDR2 sequences are SGHTA and FQGTGA. V was clipped by 4 bases and J by 3 bases; unmatched bases: 3. For the CDR3, the DNA is TGTGCCAGCAGCTCCACAGGGGGCGACTATGGCTACACCTTC. It encodes CASSSTGGDYGYTF. Full variable domain (remainder filled in from reference TRBV7-3 and TRBJ1-2): GAGVSQTPSNKVTEKGKYVELRCDPISGHTALYWYRQSLGQGPEFLIYFQGTGAADDSGLPNDRFFAVRPEGSVSTLKIQRTERGDSAVYLCASSSTGGDYGYTFGSGTRLTVV.

This clone has only one observation. The chain has TRBV5-6 and TRBJ2-1, with a tentative D call TRBD1 (8 bases). Germline CDR1 is SGHDT and CDR2 is YYEEEE. V lost 4 bases and J 4 bases, leaving 15 bases between the germline ends. The CDR3 covers 15 residues. CDR3 bases: TGTGCCAGCAGCCTACAGGGGGGGAGGTACAATGAGCAGTTCTTC. This encodes CASSLQGGRYNEQFF.

The chain is built from TRBV2 and TRBJ2-5; D is perhaps TRBD2 (6 bases). The DNA end favors TRBJ2-7, so the J call may be wrong. In germline, CDR1 is SNHLY, CDR2 FYNNEI. This CDR3 contains 14 residues. CDR3: CASSTGSGNYEQYF. CDR3 DNA sequence: TGTGCCAGCAGTACCGGGAGTGGAAACTACGAGCAGTACTTC.

The rearrangement uses TRBV25-1 and TRBJ2-3, with D tentatively TRBD1 (6 bases). The germline V gene has CDR1 MGHDK and CDR2 SYGVNS. This CDR3 region has 12 residues. Trimming cost V 7 bases and J 1 base, with 6 bases left between them. CDR3 in amino acids: CASNRGTDTQYF. The CDR3 DNA sequence: TGTGCCAGCAACAGGGGCACAGATACGCAGTATTTT.

The chain joins TRBV4-2 to TRBJ2-7; 8 nucleotides agree with TRBD2. Per germline, CDR1 LGHNA and CDR2 YNFKEQ. V lost 6 bases, J lost 6 bases, and 10 bases stayed unmatched. CDR3 length: 14 amino acids. CDR3 in DNA: TGTGCCAGCAGGGGGGGACTAGGCGGGATCGAGCAGTACTTC. Residues: CASRGGLGGIEQYF.

The chain carries TRBV7-9 and TRBJ1-5, with unresolved D. This CDR3 comprises 14 residues. Germline V CDR1 and CDR2: SEHNR, FQNEAQ (reference sequence). Trimming stripped 2 bases from V and 1 base from J, with 6 bases between. The DNA of the CDR3 is TGTGCCAGCAGCTTAACGCAGAGCAATCAGCCCCAGCATTTT. Amino acids: CASSLTQSNQPQHF.

This clone was detected once. The chain combines TRBV2 with TRBJ2-1; 7 nucleotides line up with TRBD2. The CDR3 spans 15 residues. V was pared by 6 bases and J by 0 bases, with 5 bases of the junction left unmatched. Germline CDR1 SNHLY, CDR2 FYNNEI. CDR3 amino acids: CASRKGGGSYNEQFF. In DNA form, the CDR3 reads TGTGCCAGCAGGAAGGGCGGGGGCTCCTACAATGAGCAGTTCTTC.

The chain couples TRBV6-1 to TRBJ2-5; 14 nucleotides line up with TRBD2. The assigned J gene may be wrong: the sequence end matches TRBJ2-7 better. Germline loops: CDR1 MNHNS, CDR2 SASEGT. This CDR3 comprises 15 residues. For the CDR3, the DNA is TGTGCCAGCAGGGGGACTAGCGGGAGTATGTACGAGCAGTACTTC. This codes for CASRGTSGSMYEQYF.

With respect to this clone: One end of the junction varies from germline; a read error may be responsible. This rearrangement joins TRBV5-4 to TRBJ2-4, with a tentative D call TRBD2 (6 bases). CDR3 length: 16 amino acids. CDR1 is SGHNT and CDR2 is YYREEE in the germline V gene (reference sequence). CDR3 nucleotide sequence: TGTGCCAGCAGCTTGGCGCCCCTAGCGACTAGGAACAGTCAGTACTTC. Translating gives CASSLAPLATRNSQYF.

This clone was counted only a few times. The J gene is TRBJ2-1, the V gene TRBV5-1, with D possibly being TRBD2 (6 bases). The V and J ends lost 3 bases and 8 bases respectively, with 12 bases between them. This CDR3 contains 13 residues. Per germline, CDR1 SGHRS and CDR2 YFSETQ. The CDR3 region has the DNA TGCGCCAGCAGCTGGGACTCCGTGGATGAGCAGTTCTTC. Protein product: CASSWDSVDEQFF.

The V and J genes are TRBV5-4 and TRBJ2-1; 7 nucleotides agree with TRBD2. The CDR3 runs to 15 residues. V lost 1 base and J lost 12; bases outside the gene matches: 13. Germline values: CDR1 SGHNT, CDR2 YYREEE (reference sequence). This CDR3 is CASSLRLAGESGQFF. DNA of the CDR3: TGTGCCAGCAGCTTGCGGTTAGCGGGTGAGAGTGGGCAGTTCTTC. Variable domain in full (rest from reference TRBV5-4 and TRBJ2-1): ETGVTQSPTHLIKTRGQQVTLRCSSQSGHNTVSWYQQALGQGPQFIFQYYREEENGRGNFPPRFSGLQFPNYSSELNVNALELDDSALYLCASSLRLAGESGQFFGPGTRLTVL.

This clone was detected only a few times. This sequence joins TRBV6-6 and TRBJ2-7; TRBD1 matches at 10 bases. This CDR3 contains 15 residues. The V gene end was trimmed by 5 bases and the J gene end by 6 bases; junction bases not matched to a gene: 10. Germline values: CDR1 MNHNY, CDR2 SVGAGI (reference sequence). The CDR3 coding sequence is TGTGCCAGCAGTCCCCCGGGACAGGGGACTTCCGAGCAGTACTTC. Encoded protein: CASSPPGQGTSEQYF.

The chain has TRBV14 and TRBJ2-2; D may be TRBD2 (5 bases). Germline V lookup: CDR1 SGHDN, CDR2 FVKESK. CDR3 length: 16 residues. Trimming took off 0 bases at V and 4 bases at J, with 12 bases between the two ends. The CDR3: CASSQDFSRGTGELFF. The CDR3 region has the DNA TGTGCCAGCAGCCAAGACTTTTCCCGGGGCACCGGGGAGCTGTTTTTT.

This CDR3 reads CASSKGWGFGYTF. The CDR3, as DNA: TGTGCCAGCAGCAAGGGGTGGGGTTTTGGCTACACCTTC. The chain carries TRBV11-2 and TRBJ1-2; D may be TRBD1 (5 bases). The germline V gene encodes CDR1 SGHAT and CDR2 FQNNGV. Deletions cut 5 bases from V and 7 bases from J, with 14 bases between. The CDR3 sequence is 13 residues long.

The chain uses TRBV7-9 and TRBJ2-5, with 14 bases lining up with TRBD2. Germline V gives CDR1 SEHNR, CDR2 FQNEAQ (reference sequence). V was pared by 1 base and J by 3 bases, with 1 base of the junction left unmatched. This CDR3 region has 16 residues. The CDR3 protein is CASSLETSGGEETQYF. The CDR3 region has the DNA TGTGCCAGCAGCTTAGAGACTAGCGGGGGGGAAGAGACCCAGTACTTC. The full variable domain, its missing parts supplied by reference TRBV7-9 and TRBJ2-5, is DTGVSQNPRHKITKRGQNVTFRCDPISEHNRLYWYRQTLGQGPEFLTYFQNEAQLEKSRLLSDRFSAERPKGSFSTLEIQRTEQGDSAMYLCASSLETSGGEETQYFGPGTRLLVL.

The chain has TRBV5-1 and TRBJ1-2, with a weak D call TRBD1 (6 bases). CDR1 is SGHRS and CDR2 is YFSETQ in the germline V gene. V shed 1 base and J shed 5 bases, with 15 bases lying between them. The CDR3 loop spans 15 amino acids. As DNA, the CDR3 is TGCGCCAGCAGCTTGTCGGGGGGGCCGATGTATGGCTACACCTTC. Translation gives CASSLSGGPMYGYTF.

The rearrangement links TRBV5-4 to TRBJ2-3, with TRBD2 as a possible D gene (7 bases). Trimming shortened V by 1 base and J by 0 bases, and 12 bases separated the two germline ends. Per germline, CDR1 SGHNT and CDR2 YYREEE (reference sequence). The CDR3 covers 16 residues. CDR3 DNA sequence: TGTGCCAGCAGCTTGTGGGGGGGCGGTAGCACAGATACGCAGTATTTT. Amino acids: CASSLWGGGSTDTQYF.

The chain joins TRBV7-9 to TRBJ2-5; D may be TRBD1 (6 bases). The CDR3 totals 14 residues. Per the germline V gene, CDR1 is SEHNR and CDR2 is FQNEAQ (reference sequence). The ends were cut back, 4 bases at V and 1 base at J, with 10 bases in the middle. This CDR3 reads CASSSWTVQETQYF. In DNA, the CDR3 is TGTGCCAGCAGCTCATGGACAGTCCAAGAGACCCAGTACTTC. Looking up the rest from reference TRBV7-9 and TRBJ2-5 gives the full variable domain: DTGVSQNPRHKITKRGQNVTFRCDPISEHNRLYWYRQTLGQGPEFLTYFQNEAQLEKSRLLSDRFSAERPKGSFSTLEIQRTEQGDSAMYLCASSSWTVQETQYFGPGTRLLVL.

A few counts support this clone. The chain has TRBV10-2 and TRBJ2-3; 11 bases map to TRBD2. The V segment lost 8 bases and the J segment 3 bases; nucleotides outside the gene matches: 4. The CDR3 sequence is 14 residues long. CDR1 WSHSY and CDR2 SAAADI come from the germline V gene. DNA for the CDR3: TGCGCCAGCCTTAGCGGGAGGGATACAGATACGCAGTATTTT. Its translation is CASLSGRDTDTQYF.